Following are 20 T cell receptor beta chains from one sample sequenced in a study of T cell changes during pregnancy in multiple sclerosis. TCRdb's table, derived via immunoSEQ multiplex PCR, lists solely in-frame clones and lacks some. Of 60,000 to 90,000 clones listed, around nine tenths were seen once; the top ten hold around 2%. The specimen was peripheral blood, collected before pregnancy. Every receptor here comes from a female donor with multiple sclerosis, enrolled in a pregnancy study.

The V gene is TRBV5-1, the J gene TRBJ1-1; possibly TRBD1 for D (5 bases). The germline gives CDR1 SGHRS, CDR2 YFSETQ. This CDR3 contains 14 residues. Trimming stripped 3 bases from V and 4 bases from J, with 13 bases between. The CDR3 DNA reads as TGCGCCAGCAGCTCGGAGGGGCAGGGCACTGAAGCTTTCTTT. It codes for CASSSEGQGTEAFF.

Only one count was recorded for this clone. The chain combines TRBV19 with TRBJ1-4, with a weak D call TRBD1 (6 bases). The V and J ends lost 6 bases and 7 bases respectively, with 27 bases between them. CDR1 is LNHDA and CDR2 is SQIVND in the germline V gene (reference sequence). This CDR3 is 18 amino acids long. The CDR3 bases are TGTGCCAGTAGACCCCGCAGCCTACAGGGCACGGCGCCTGAAAAACTGTTTTTT. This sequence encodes CASRPRSLQGTAPEKLFF.

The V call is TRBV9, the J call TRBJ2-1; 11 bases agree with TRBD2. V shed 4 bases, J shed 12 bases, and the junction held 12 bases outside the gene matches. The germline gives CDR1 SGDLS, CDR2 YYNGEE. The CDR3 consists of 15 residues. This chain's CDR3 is CASSRLAGTPSRQFF. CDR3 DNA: TGTGCCAGCAGCCGACTAGCGGGGACTCCCTCCAGGCAGTTCTTC.

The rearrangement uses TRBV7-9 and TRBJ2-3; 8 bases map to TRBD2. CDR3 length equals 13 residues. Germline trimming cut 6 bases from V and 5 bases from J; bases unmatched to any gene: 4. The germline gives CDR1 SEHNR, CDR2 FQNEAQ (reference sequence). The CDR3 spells CASSFLAGDTQYF. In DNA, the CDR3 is TGTGCCAGCAGTTTTCTAGCGGGAGATACGCAGTATTTT.

The DNA for the CDR3 is TGCGCCAGCGGCCTAGACAGGGTAGGGGATGGCTACACCTTC. It is translated as CASGLDRVGDGYTF. The gene calls are TRBV5-1 and TRBJ1-2, with 7 bases aligning to TRBD1. The CDR3 loop spans 14 amino acids. Germline-derived CDR1 and CDR2 are SGHRS and YFSETQ. J lost 6 bases, V lost 7 bases, and 12 bases had no gene match. The full variable domain, in which reference TRBV5-1 and TRBJ1-2 provide the parts outside the CDR3, is KAGVTQTPRYLIKTRGQQVTLSCSPISGHRSVSWYQQTPGQGLQFLFEYFSETQRNKGNFPGRFSGRQFSNSRSEMNVSTLELGDSALYLCASGLDRVGDGYTFGSGTRLTVV.

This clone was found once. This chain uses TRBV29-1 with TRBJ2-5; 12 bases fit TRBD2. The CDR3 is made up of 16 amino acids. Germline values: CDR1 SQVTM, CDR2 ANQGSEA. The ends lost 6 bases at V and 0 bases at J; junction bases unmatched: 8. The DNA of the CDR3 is TGCAGCGTGGTTGGACTAGCGGGGACTTACCAAGAGACCCAGTACTTC. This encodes CSVVGLAGTYQETQYF.

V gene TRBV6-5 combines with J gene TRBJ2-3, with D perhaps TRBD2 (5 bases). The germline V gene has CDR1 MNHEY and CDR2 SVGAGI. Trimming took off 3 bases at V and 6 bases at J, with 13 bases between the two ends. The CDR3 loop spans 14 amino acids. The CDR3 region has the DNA TGTGCCAGCAGTTATAGAGCGGATGGTGATACGCAGTATTTT. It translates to CASSYRADGDTQYF.

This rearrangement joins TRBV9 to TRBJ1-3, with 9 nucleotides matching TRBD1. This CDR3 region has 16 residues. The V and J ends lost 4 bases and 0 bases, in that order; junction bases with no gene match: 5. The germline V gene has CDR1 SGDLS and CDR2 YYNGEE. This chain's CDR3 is CASSSQGASSGNTIYF. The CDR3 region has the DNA TGTGCCAGCAGCTCACAGGGGGCGAGCTCTGGAAACACCATATATTTT.

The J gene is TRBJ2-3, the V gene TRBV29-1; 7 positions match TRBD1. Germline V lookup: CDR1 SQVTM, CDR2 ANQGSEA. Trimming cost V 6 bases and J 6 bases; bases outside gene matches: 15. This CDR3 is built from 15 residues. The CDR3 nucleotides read TGCAGCGTCACGGGATGGACAGGTAGAGGTGATACGCAGTATTTT. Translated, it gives CSVTGWTGRGDTQYF.

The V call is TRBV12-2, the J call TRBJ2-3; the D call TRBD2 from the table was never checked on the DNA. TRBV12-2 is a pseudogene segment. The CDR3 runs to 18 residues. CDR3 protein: CASRSPCRGGPGTDTQYF. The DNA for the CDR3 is TGTGCAAGTCGCTCCCCTTGTCGGGGGGGCCCGGGCACAGATACGCAGTATTTT.

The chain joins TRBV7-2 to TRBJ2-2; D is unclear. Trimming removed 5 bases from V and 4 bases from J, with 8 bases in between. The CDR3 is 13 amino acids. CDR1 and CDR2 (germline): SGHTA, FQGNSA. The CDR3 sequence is CASSVTVTGELFF. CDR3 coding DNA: TGTGCCAGCAGCGTCACAGTCACCGGGGAGCTGTTTTTT.

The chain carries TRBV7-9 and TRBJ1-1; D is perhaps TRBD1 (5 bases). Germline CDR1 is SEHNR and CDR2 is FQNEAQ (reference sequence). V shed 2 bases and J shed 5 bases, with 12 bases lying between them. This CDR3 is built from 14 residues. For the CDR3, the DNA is TGTGCCAGCAGCTTATTCGGGGGGAATACTGAAGCTTTCTTT. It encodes CASSLFGGNTEAFF. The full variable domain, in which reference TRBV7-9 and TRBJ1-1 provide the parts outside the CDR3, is DTGVSQNPRHKITKRGQNVTFRCDPISEHNRLYWYRQTLGQGPEFLTYFQNEAQLEKSRLLSDRFSAERPKGSFSTLEIQRTEQGDSAMYLCASSLFGGNTEAFFGQGTRLTVV.

The CDR3 DNA reads TGTGCCAGCAGTTCGCCTGGGACAGGGTACGGCTACACCTTC. It encodes CASSSPGTGYGYTF. The chain couples TRBV6-5 to TRBJ1-2; the match to TRBD1 covers 9 bases. V shed 4 bases, J shed 8 bases, and the junction held 8 bases outside the gene matches. Germline assignment: CDR1 MNHEY and CDR2 SVGAGI. There are 14 residues in the CDR3.

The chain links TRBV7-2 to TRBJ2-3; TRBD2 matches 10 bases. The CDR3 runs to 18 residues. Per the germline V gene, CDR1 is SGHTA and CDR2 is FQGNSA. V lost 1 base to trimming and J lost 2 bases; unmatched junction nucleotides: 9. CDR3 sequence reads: CASSLGELTSGYTDTQYF. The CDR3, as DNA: TGTGCCAGCAGCTTAGGGGAATTGACTAGCGGGTACACAGATACGCAGTATTTT.

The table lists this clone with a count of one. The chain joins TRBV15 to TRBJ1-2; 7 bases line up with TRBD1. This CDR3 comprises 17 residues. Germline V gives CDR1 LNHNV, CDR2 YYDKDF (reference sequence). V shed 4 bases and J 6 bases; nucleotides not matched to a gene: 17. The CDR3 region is CATSMLRDSGFGNGYTF. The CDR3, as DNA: TGTGCCACCAGCATGTTGAGGGACAGTGGCTTCGGGAATGGCTACACCTTC.

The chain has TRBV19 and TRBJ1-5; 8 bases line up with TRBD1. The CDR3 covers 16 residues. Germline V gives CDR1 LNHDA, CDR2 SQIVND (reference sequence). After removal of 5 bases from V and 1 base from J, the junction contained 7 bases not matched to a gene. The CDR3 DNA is TGTGCCAGTAGTGCGCACAGGGGGTACAGCAATCAGCCCCAGCATTTT. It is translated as CASSAHRGYSNQPQHF. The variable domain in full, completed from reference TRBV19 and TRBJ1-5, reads DGGITQSPKYLFRKEGQNVTLSCEQNLNHDAMYWYRQDPGQGLRLIYYSQIVNDFQKGDIAEGYSVSREKKESFPLTVTSAQKNPTAFYLCASSAHRGYSNQPQHFGDGTRLSIL.

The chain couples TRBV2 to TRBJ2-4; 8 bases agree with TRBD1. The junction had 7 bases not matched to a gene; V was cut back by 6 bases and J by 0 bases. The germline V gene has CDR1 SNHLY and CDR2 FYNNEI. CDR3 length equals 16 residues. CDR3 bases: TGTGCCAGCAGCCCGACAGGGGCAATAGCCAAAAACATTCAGTACTTC. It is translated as CASSPTGAIAKNIQYF. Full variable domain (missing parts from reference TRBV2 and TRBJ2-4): EPEVTQTPSHQVTQMGQEVILRCVPISNHLYFYWYRQILGQKVEFLVSFYNNEISEKSEIFDDQFSVERPDGSNFTLKIRSTKLEDSAMYFCASSPTGAIAKNIQYFGAGTRLSVL.

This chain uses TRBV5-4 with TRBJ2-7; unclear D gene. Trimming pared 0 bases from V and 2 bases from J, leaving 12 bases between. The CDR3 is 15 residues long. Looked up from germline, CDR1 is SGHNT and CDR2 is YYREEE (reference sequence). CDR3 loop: CASSLAEAAPYEQYF. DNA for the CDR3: TGTGCCAGCAGCTTGGCCGAGGCAGCGCCCTACGAGCAGTACTTC.

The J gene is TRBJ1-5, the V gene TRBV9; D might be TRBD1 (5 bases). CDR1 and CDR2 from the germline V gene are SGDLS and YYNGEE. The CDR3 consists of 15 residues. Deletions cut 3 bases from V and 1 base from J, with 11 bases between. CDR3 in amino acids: CASSAHPGSNQPQHF. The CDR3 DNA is TGTGCCAGCAGCGCACACCCAGGGAGCAATCAGCCCCAGCATTTT.

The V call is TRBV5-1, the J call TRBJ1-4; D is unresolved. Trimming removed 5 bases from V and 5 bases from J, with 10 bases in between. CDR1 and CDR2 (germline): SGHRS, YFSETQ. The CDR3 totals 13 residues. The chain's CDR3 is CASRRETNEKLFF. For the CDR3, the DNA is TGCGCCAGCAGGAGGGAGACAAATGAAAAACTGTTTTTT.